The rows below give T cell receptor beta chains drawn from one sample of a study of cytomegalovirus exposure and HLA in healthy donors. Generated by immunoSEQ multiplex PCR, the TCRdb table keeps only in-frame clones and is missing some. The data show some 290,000 clones, with roughly 86% seen just once and 0.9% to 1% held by the top ten. Sequenced input: PBMCs. Receptors were obtained from a man aged 25-45 years in good health and CMV-seronegative. The CDR3 runs from the conserved cysteine through the conserved F or W. The D gene is left open where the match is weak. Where a row states a size, it is once, few, many or the class of an expanded clone; other rows omit it.

d_gene	abundance	j_gene	v_gene	len	CDR3aa	CDR3nt
-	-	TRBJ1-1	TRBV27	17	CASALTGFRRVDTEAFF	TGTGCCAGCGCATTAACAGGGTTCCGTCGGGTGGACACTGAAGCTTTCTTT
-	-	TRBJ2-3	TRBV30	14	CAWSVRQGPDTQYF	TGTGCCTGGAGTGTACGGCAGGGCCCAGATACGCAGTATTTT
TRBD1	once	TRBJ1-2	TRBV5-4	19	CASSSRGATGTGRTYGYTF	TGTGCCAGCAGCTCTCGGGGGGCCACCGGGACAGGGCGAACCTATGGCTACACCTTC
-	-	TRBJ1-2	TRBV15	18	CATSEPRGDVQINYGYTF	TGTGCCACCAGCGAACCTCGGGGGGACGTACAGATTAACTATGGCTACACCTTC
-	-	TRBJ1-3	TRBV6-6	16	CASSYSQGPSGNTIYF	TGTGCCAGCAGTTATTCACAGGGCCCCTCTGGAAACACCATATATTTT
TRBD1	-	TRBJ1-1	TRBV6-1	13	CASRGTVNTEAFF	TGTGCCAGCCGAGGGACAGTTAACACTGAAGCTTTCTTT
TRBD1	-	TRBJ2-7	TRBV10-3	14	CATNTGTGTYEQYF	TGTGCCACCAACACCGGGACAGGGACCTACGAGCAGTACTTC
-	-	TRBJ1-1	TRBV27	16	CASSLFSVARNTEAFF	TGTGCCAGCAGTTTATTTTCCGTAGCGCGGAACACTGAAGCTTTCTTT
TRBD2	-	TRBJ2-5	TRBV5-1	14	CASSHPSGEETQYF	TGCGCCAGCAGCCACCCTAGCGGGGAAGAGACCCAGTACTTC
-	once	TRBJ2-3	TRBV5-6	12	CASSSLSDTQYF	TGTGCCAGCAGCTCCTTGTCAGATACGCAGTATTTT
-	-	TRBJ2-4	TRBV4-1	20	CASSQDPLRKSKLAKNIQYF	TGCGCCAGCAGCCAAGATCCCCTTCGAAAGAGCAAACTAGCCAAAAACATTCAGTACTTC
-	-	TRBJ2-5	TRBV27	11	CASKRSETQYF	TGTGCCAGCAAGAGGTCAGAGACCCAGTACTTC
TRBD1	-	TRBJ1-1	TRBV2	13	CASSETGSTEAFF	TGTGCCAGCAGCGAGACAGGGTCCACTGAAGCTTTCTTT
TRBD1	once	TRBJ2-2	TRBV25-1	15	CASSEGTGDTGELFF	TGTGCCAGCAGTGAAGGGACAGGGGACACCGGGGAGCTGTTTTTT
-	-	TRBJ1-1	TRBV5-1	15	CASSLESQFRTEAFF	TGCGCCAGCAGCTTGGAATCACAGTTCAGGACTGAAGCTTTCTTT
-	once	TRBJ1-5	TRBV19	15	CASSLSAGPPEPQHF	TGTGCCAGTAGTCTCTCGGCAGGGCCCCCGGAGCCCCAGCATTTT
-	-	TRBJ2-5	TRBV11-3	17	CASHIHCWRIGQETQYF	TGTGCCAGCCATATTCACTGCTGGAGGATAGGACAAGAGACCCAGTACTTC
TRBD1	-	TRBJ1-3	TRBV4-1	15	CASSQDRGSGNTIYF	TGCGCCAGCAGCCAGGACAGGGGCTCTGGAAACACCATATATTTT
-	-	TRBJ1-6	TRBV6-5	15	CASSNFSLGQPPLHF	TGTGCCAGCAGTAACTTTTCGCTGGGGCAGCCACCCCTCCACTTT
-	-	TRBJ2-7	TRBV19	14	CASSIATGPTEQYF	TGTGCCAGTAGTATAGCAACAGGGCCGACCGAGCAGTACTTC
TRBD1	-	TRBJ1-5	TRBV2	15	CASSEEGQLNQPQHF	TGTGCCAGCAGTGAAGAGGGACAGCTCAATCAGCCCCAGCATTTT
TRBD1	-	TRBJ1-2	TRBV5-1	15	CASSLGGGAGYGYTF	TGCGCCAGCAGCTTGGGAGGGGGCGCGGGATACGGCTACACCTTC
TRBD1	-	TRBJ2-5	TRBV6-5	14	CASSYLGTAETQYF	TGTGCCAGCAGCTACCTTGGGACAGCCGAGACCCAGTACTTC
TRBD1	-	TRBJ1-1	TRBV28	14	CASSSWTGGTEAFF	TGTGCCAGCAGTTCTTGGACAGGCGGCACTGAAGCTTTCTTT
TRBD1	-	TRBJ1-2	TRBV5-1	15	CASSLGQGPNYGYTF	TGCGCCAGCAGCCTCGGACAGGGCCCTAACTATGGCTACACCTTC
-	-	TRBJ1-5	TRBV7-8	16	CASSLNSGLSNQPQHF	TGTGCCAGCAGCTTAAATAGCGGCCTAAGCAATCAGCCCCAGCATTTT
-	-	TRBJ2-2	TRBV4-3	12	CASSPPTGELFF	TGCGCCAGCAGCCCCCCTACCGGGGAGCTGTTTTTT
TRBD1	-	TRBJ2-7	TRBV12-5	12	CASGTGVYEQYF	TGTGCTAGTGGAACAGGGGTATACGAGCAGTACTTC
TRBD2	-	TRBJ2-7	TRBV4-1	16	CASSQTGAGSREEQYF	TGCGCCAGCAGCCAAACTGGAGCGGGGTCGCGGGAGGAGCAGTACTTC
TRBD2	-	TRBJ2-2	TRBV19	14	CASSGRGGTGELFF	TGTGCCAGTAGTGGGAGGGGCGGGACCGGGGAGCTGTTTTTT
-	-	TRBJ2-7	TRBV27	17	CASSLKAGGTGVYEQYF	TGTGCCAGCAGTTTAAAAGCCGGGGGTACAGGGGTCTACGAGCAGTACTTC
TRBD1	-	TRBJ1-2	TRBV6-5	16	CASSYYPGTGVQGYTF	TGTGCCAGCAGTTACTACCCCGGGACAGGGGTTCAGGGCTACACCTTC
-	once	TRBJ1-2	TRBV5-4	20	CASSLGDGAADLMGVGGYTF	TGTGCCAGCAGCTTGGGGGATGGGGCAGCAGACCTGATGGGTGTGGGAGGCTACACCTTC